This record covers a single TCR beta chain. Its antigen is still unknown. The record originates from a study of T cell repertoires in cytomegalovirus infection. Study in general: Matching HLA type, along with CMV infection, was indicated by public TCR beta signatures.

Findings and limits, study-wide: Cumulative public TCR beta family frequency identified CMV carriers with the relevant HLA.

Per germline, CDR1 SGHRS and CDR2 YFSETQ. This CDR3 is built from 15 residues. V gave up 3 bases and J gave up 4 bases; unmatched junction bases: 2. TCRdb ran MiXCR on the reads and lists one entry per CDR3 protein. The table lists about 230,000 distinct CDR3 sequences, approximately 22% of them singletons, with about 20% in the top ten. The V gene is TRBV5-1, the J gene TRBJ2-1; TRBD2 matches at 12 bases. Sequences were obtained from CD8+ T cells from PBMCs. The clonotype was recovered from a human donor in good health (CMV status not recorded). Some clones in this sample may be carry-over from other donors' samples. Here the CDR3 reads CASSWTSGDYNEQFF. The DNA for the CDR3 is TGCGCCAGCAGCTGGACTAGCGGGGATTACAATGAGCAGTTCTTC. The complete variable domain, with remaining parts taken from reference TRBV5-1 and TRBJ2-1, reads KAGVTQTPRYLIKTRGQQVTLSCSPISGHRSVSWYQQTPGQGLQFLFEYFSETQRNKGNFPGRFSGRQFSNSRSEMNVSTLELGDSALYLCASSWTSGDYNEQFFGPGTRLTVL.